Following are 18 T cell receptor beta chains from one sample sequenced in a study of OX40 agonist ivuxolimab in advanced cancers. This table comes from immunoSEQ multiplex PCR, and its TCRdb copy is limited to in-frame clones, with some not included. The data show 50,000 to 75,000 clones, roughly nine tenths seen once. This material consisted of CD4+ or CD8+ T cells sorted from blood, taken in a trial of the OX40 agonist ivuxolimab. The receptors were sampled from an adult with an advanced solid tumor such as melanoma, head and neck, liver or kidney cancer.

The chain employs TRBV13 and TRBJ1-1; D unclear. The CDR3 loop spans 13 amino acids. The germline V gene has CDR1 PRHDT and CDR2 FYEKMQ (reference sequence). Trimming took off 3 bases at V and 4 bases at J, with 9 bases between the two ends. The CDR3: CASSFGKITEAFF. The CDR3 DNA reads as TGTGCCAGCAGCTTCGGAAAGATCACTGAAGCTTTCTTT.

The chain joins TRBV13 to TRBJ1-1; no definite D call. V dropped 8 bases and J dropped 7 bases, with 17 bases sitting between them. CDR1 is PRHDT and CDR2 is FYEKMQ in the germline V gene (reference sequence). The CDR3 covers 13 residues. This chain's CDR3 is CASGPQLGNEAFF. CDR3 in DNA: TGTGCCAGCGGACCCCAACTCGGAAATGAAGCTTTCTTT.

This clone was found a few times. The same CDR3 arises from other DNA sequences in this sample as well. The V call is TRBV5-1, the J call TRBJ1-2; D ambiguous. The CDR3 is 13 amino acids. Germline values: CDR1 SGHRS, CDR2 YFSETQ. Trimming stripped 0 bases from V and 3 bases from J, with 6 bases between. The CDR3 bases are TGCGCCAGCAGCTTGGGGACGGACTATGGCTACACCTTC. Its protein is CASSLGTDYGYTF.

This rearrangement joins TRBV6-5 to TRBJ1-2, with D hard to call. Per germline, CDR1 MNHEY and CDR2 SVGAGI. Trimming left V 2 bases short and J 7 bases short, with 8 bases between. This CDR3 has 12 residues. The CDR3 is CASSYGSGGYTF. The CDR3 DNA reads as TGTGCCAGCAGTTACGGGTCCGGTGGCTACACCTTC.

V is TRBV6-1 and J is TRBJ1-2; 8 bases align to TRBD1. The germline CDR1 and CDR2 sequences are MNHNS and SASEGT. V was pared by 1 base and J by 8 bases, with 15 bases of the junction left unmatched. This CDR3 has 17 amino acids. CDR3: CASSEETGAALYRGYTF. Here the CDR3 DNA reads TGTGCCAGCAGTGAAGAGACAGGGGCGGCCCTATATAGAGGCTACACCTTC.

The rearrangement uses TRBV19 and TRBJ2-1; 9 nucleotides align to TRBD1. CDR3 length: 16 residues. Germline V lookup: CDR1 LNHDA, CDR2 SQIVND (reference sequence). J was trimmed by 7 bases and V by 7 bases; bases with no gene match: 14. The CDR3 coding sequence is TGTGCCAGTACCCTGACCGGGACAGGGCTCTTGAATGAGCAGTTCTTC. Encoded protein: CASTLTGTGLLNEQFF. The whole variable domain, filled in from reference TRBV19 and TRBJ2-1, reads DGGITQSPKYLFRKEGQNVTLSCEQNLNHDAMYWYRQDPGQGLRLIYYSQIVNDFQKGDIAEGYSVSREKKESFPLTVTSAQKNPTAFYLCASTLTGTGLLNEQFFGPGTRLTVL.

The V and J genes are TRBV28 and TRBJ1-1; D not certain. Germline V gene sequence: CDR1 MDHEN, CDR2 SYDVKM. Trimming shortened V by 1 base and J by 5 bases, and 14 bases separated the two germline ends. This CDR3 contains 15 residues. For the CDR3, the DNA is TGTGCCAGCAGTTTATCTTCCGGGAGCTCGACTGAAGCTTTCTTT. Translated, it gives CASSLSSGSSTEAFF.

CDR3 in DNA: TGTGCCAGCAGTTCACTGACAGGGGCTCAGAATCAGCCCCAGCATTTT. This sequence encodes CASSSLTGAQNQPQHF. The chain has TRBV28 and TRBJ1-5, with 8 bases fitting TRBD1. The CDR3 length is 16 residues. V trimming: 4 bases; J trimming: 4 bases; junction bases outside the gene matches: 9. CDR1 MDHEN and CDR2 SYDVKM come from the germline V gene. Together with reference TRBV28 and TRBJ1-5, the CDR3 gives the full variable domain: DVKVTQSSRYLVKRTGEKVFLECVQDMDHENMFWYRQDPGLGLRLIYFSYDVKMKEKGDIPEGYSVSREKKERFSLILESASTNQTSMYLCASSSLTGAQNQPQHFGDGTRLSIL.

This clone was detected only once. The chain couples TRBV7-2 to TRBJ2-3; TRBD2 matches at 9 bases. CDR1 and CDR2 from the germline V gene are SGHTA and FQGNSA. The trim removed 8 bases at V and 0 bases at J, leaving 6 bases unmatched. The CDR3 covers 15 residues. The CDR3 reads CASLQLAGSTDTQYF. CDR3 sequence (DNA): TGTGCCAGCCTACAACTAGCGGGTAGCACAGATACGCAGTATTTT.

The V gene is TRBV27, the J gene TRBJ2-7; D is possibly TRBD2 (6 bases). CDR1 and CDR2 from the germline V gene are MNHEY and SMNVEV (reference sequence). The length of the CDR3 is 15 residues. With 7 bases removed from V and 1 base from J, the gap between germline ends came to 17 bases. CDR3 nucleotides: TGTGCCAGCAAGACTCGGGACTCTCCTTCCTACGAGCAGTACTTC. Translating it yields CASKTRDSPSYEQYF.

This rearrangement joins TRBV2 to TRBJ1-1; the D is unclear. The CDR3 has 10 amino acids. CDR1 and CDR2 from the germline V gene are SNHLY and FYNNEI. The V gene lost 3 bases and the J gene lost 9 bases, with 5 bases spanning the gap. The CDR3 sequence is CASSEAKAFF. The CDR3 nucleotides are TGTGCCAGCAGTGAGGCTAAAGCTTTCTTT.

The chain joins TRBV4-1 to TRBJ2-2, with 8 bases aligning to TRBD2. CDR1 is MGHRA and CDR2 is YSYEKL in the germline V gene. The CDR3 is 18 residues long. The ends lost 1 base at V and 4 bases at J; junction bases unmatched: 11. Here the CDR3 reads CASSQVPELAGGTGELFF. CDR3 sequence (DNA): TGCGCCAGCAGCCAAGTACCCGAGCTAGCGGGTGGCACCGGGGAGCTGTTTTTT.

CDR3 in amino acids: CASSTRTVPYEQYF. The CDR3 DNA reads TGTGCCAGCAGCACGCGGACGGTACCCTACGAGCAGTACTTC. The chain has TRBV5-7 and TRBJ2-7; D gene unclear. TRBV5-7 is sorted into the ORF group, with uncertain function. Trimming shortened V by 4 bases and J by 2 bases, and 13 bases separated the two germline ends. This CDR3 has 14 amino acids.

The rearrangement uses TRBV7-2 and TRBJ2-7; 7 positions match TRBD1. V lost 7 bases, J lost 7 bases, and 16 bases stayed unmatched. The length of the CDR3 is 15 residues. Germline-derived CDR1 and CDR2 are SGHTA and FQGNSA. CDR3 bases: TGTGCCAGCAACCATCCGGACAGGACCCTCTGGGAGCAGTACTTC. It yields the protein CASNHPDRTLWEQYF.

The chain couples TRBV15 to TRBJ2-7; 9 nucleotides agree with TRBD1. The junction had 5 bases not matched to a gene; V was cut back by 5 bases and J by 0 bases. Germline V lookup: CDR1 LNHNV, CDR2 YYDKDF (reference sequence). The CDR3 contains 15 residues. The CDR3 region is CATSQDRGISYEQYF. DNA for the CDR3: TGTGCCACCAGCCAAGACAGGGGGATCTCCTACGAGCAGTACTTC.

This chain uses TRBV15 with TRBJ2-7; D is possibly TRBD2 (6 bases). V lost 8 bases to trimming and J lost 3 bases, with 14 bases between them. CDR3 length equals 13 residues. CDR1 is LNHNV, CDR2 YYDKDF, per germline (reference sequence). This chain's CDR3 is CATGPGLIYEQYF. CDR3 nucleotides: TGTGCCACCGGGCCGGGACTCATCTACGAGCAGTACTTC.

The chain couples TRBV4-1 to TRBJ1-2; D not resolved. Between the trimmed V and J ends, which lost 1 base and 4 bases, there was a span of 7 bases. Germline V gene sequence: CDR1 MGHRA, CDR2 YSYEKL. This CDR3 contains 13 residues. The CDR3 is CASSQASVYGYTF. CDR3 coding DNA: TGCGCCAGCAGCCAAGCGAGTGTCTATGGCTACACCTTC.

V and J are TRBV13 and TRBJ1-4; weak D call: TRBD1 (6 bases). CDR1 and CDR2 (germline): PRHDT, FYEKMQ (reference sequence). This CDR3 comprises 16 residues. V dropped 3 bases and J dropped 6 bases, with 17 bases sitting between them. The CDR3 coding sequence is TGTGCCAGCAGCTTCCAACAGGGCGAAGTCGATGAAAAACTGTTTTTT. As protein: CASSFQQGEVDEKLFF.